These 15 T cell receptor beta chains came from one sample sequenced in a study of post-analysis software for immune sequencing data. Incorporated into the TCR beta cDNA libraries were unique molecular identifiers, which served to reduce PCR and sequencing biases. Via MiXCR, TCRdb re-called the PCR reads, giving one row per CDR3 protein. The data show over 150,000 distinct CDR3 sequences, 36% seen once. Material: blood, obtained after autologous hematopoietic stem cell transplantation. All receptors come from a girl under 18 with multiple sclerosis.

V is TRBV5-5 and J is TRBJ1-1; D unclear. The CDR3 length is 14 residues. V lost 2 bases to trimming and J lost 1 base, with 9 bases between them. The germline V gene has CDR1 SGHKS and CDR2 YYEKEE (reference sequence). CDR3 nucleotide sequence: TGTGCCAGCAGCTTTTCCGGGTGGAACACTGAAGCTTTCTTT. It translates to CASSFSGWNTEAFF.

Remarks on this clonotype: The missing conserved phenylalanine or tryptophan at the end of this CDR3 makes a read error likely. The V and J genes are TRBV6-1 and TRBJ2-3, with D uncertain. Germline V gene lookup returns CDR1 MNHNS and CDR2 SASEGT. V was trimmed by 3 bases and J by 1 base, leaving 11 bases between them. The CDR3 length is 15 residues. The CDR3 DNA sequence: TGTGCCAGCAGTGAGAAGCTTGAGGGCACAGATACGCAGTATGTT. Translation: CASSEKLEGTDTQYV.

This clonotype was counted ten times or more. The chain couples TRBV29-1 to TRBJ2-5; TRBD1 matches at 9 bases. V lost 1 base, J lost 2 bases, and 2 bases stayed unmatched. Germline assignment: CDR1 SQVTM and CDR2 ANQGSEA. This CDR3 has 14 amino acids. CDR3 sequence: CSVEGDRAQETQYF. The CDR3 DNA reads TGCAGCGTTGAAGGGGACAGGGCACAAGAGACCCAGTACTTC. Full variable domain (missing parts from reference TRBV29-1 and TRBJ2-5): SAVISQKPSRDICQRGTSLTIQCQVDSQVTMMFWYRQQPGQSLTLIATANQGSEATYESGFVIDKFPISRPNLTFSTLTVSNMSPEDSSIYLCSVEGDRAQETQYFGPGTRLLVL.

The V call is TRBV7-2, the J call TRBJ2-1, with 8 bases that match TRBD1. CDR3 length: 15 residues. Germline V gene sequence: CDR1 SGHTA, CDR2 FQGNSA. Trimming took 7 bases from V and 10 from J; bases not matched to a gene: 15. The CDR3 nucleotides read TGTGCCAGCACCCCACTCCCTGGACAGGGCGGGGAGCAGTTCTTC. It codes for CASTPLPGQGGEQFF.

A remark on this clonotype: The junction differs from germline at one of its ends, possibly a read error. The chain has TRBV27 and TRBJ2-7; 10 nucleotides line up with TRBD1. The CDR3 is made up of 15 amino acids. CDR1 is MNHEY and CDR2 is SMNVEV in the germline V gene (reference sequence). For the CDR3, the DNA is TGTGTCAGCAGTTCAGGACAGGGGGGGACCTACGAGCAGTACTTC. Residues: CVSSSGQGGTYEQYF.

This chain links TRBV7-9 with TRBJ2-5, with no clear D. Matching the DNA end better, TRBJ2-7 makes the J call doubtful. The germline gives CDR1 SEHNR, CDR2 FQNEAQ (reference sequence). The CDR3 extends over 13 amino acids. CDR3: CASSPGHPDEQYF. The CDR3 coding sequence is TGTGCCAGCAGCCCGGGCCACCCGGACGAGCAGTACTTC.

V is TRBV11-2 and J is TRBJ2-7; D possibly corresponds to TRBD2 (6 bases). Matching the DNA end better, TRBJ2-5 makes the J call doubtful. This CDR3 region has 14 residues. The germline gives CDR1 SGHAT, CDR2 FQNNGV. This chain's CDR3 is CASSLLSGRETQYF. The CDR3 region has the DNA TGTGCCAGCAGCTTATTGTCAGGGAGGGAGACCCAGTACTTC.

This clonotype was recorded a few times. This chain joins TRBV12-3 or TRBV12-4 and TRBJ1-5; weak D call: TRBD1 (6 bases). The germline V and J ends were trimmed by 3 bases and 11 bases, with 17 bases remaining between them. This CDR3 contains 14 residues. CDR3 nucleotides: TGTGCCAGCAGTTTTGGGACATCTCGGGAAGCCCAGCATTTT. This gives the protein CASSFGTSREAQHF.

The chain couples TRBV12-3 or TRBV12-4 to TRBJ2-7; maybe TRBD2 (6 bases). The CDR3 runs to 16 residues. With 6 bases removed from V and 0 bases from J, the gap between germline ends came to 18 bases. CDR3 DNA sequence: TGTGCCAGCAGCCTTCAGCTAGCGCAAGGCTCCTACGAGCAGTACTTC. This translates into CASSLQLAQGSYEQYF.

This chain joins TRBV29-1 and TRBJ1-1; the D gene is possibly TRBD1 (5 bases). The V and J ends lost 6 bases and 6 bases respectively, with 14 bases between them. CDR3 size: 12 residues. Germline CDR1 is SQVTM and CDR2 is ANQGSEA. The CDR3 region is CSVRTTVPEAFF. DNA for the CDR3: TGCAGCGTGAGGACGACAGTCCCTGAAGCTTTCTTT.

This clonotype was seen many times. This sequence joins TRBV7-2 and TRBJ2-7; the match to TRBD2 covers 10 bases. The CDR3 is 14 residues long. V shed 5 bases and J 2 bases; nucleotides not matched to a gene: 3. The germline gives CDR1 SGHTA, CDR2 FQGNSA. The CDR3 nucleotides read TGTGCCAGCAGCGAACTAGCGGGAACCTACGAGCAGTACTTC. Its translation: CASSELAGTYEQYF.

The rearrangement joins TRBV20-1 to TRBJ2-7; D unclear. The last part of the DNA fits TRBJ2-4 better; the J call may be wrong. The CDR3 is 15 residues long. Germline-derived CDR1 and CDR2 are DFQATT and SNEGSKA (reference sequence). Here the CDR3 reads CSASQRRWDKNIQYF. The CDR3 DNA reads as TGCAGTGCTAGCCAGAGGCGGTGGGACAAAAACATTCAGTACTTC.

The rearrangement links TRBV20-1 to TRBJ2-1; D gene uncertain. Germline lookup yields CDR1 DFQATT and CDR2 SNEGSKA (reference sequence). Trimming stripped 4 bases from V and 13 bases from J, with 14 bases between. This CDR3 has 11 amino acids. The CDR3: CSAKKLASQFF. In nucleotides, the CDR3 is TGCAGTGCTAAAAAATTAGCTAGTCAGTTCTTC.

The chain recombines TRBV29-1 with TRBJ1-2; D uncertain. This CDR3 is 13 amino acids long. The germline gives CDR1 SQVTM, CDR2 ANQGSEA. V was cut by 0 bases and J by 6 bases, with 11 bases left in between. The chain's CDR3 is CSVEDREGNGYTF. The CDR3 DNA is TGCAGCGTTGAAGATCGGGAAGGGAATGGCTACACCTTC.

This clonotype was detected a few times. The rearrangement links TRBV7-3 to TRBJ2-7, with 8 nucleotides matching TRBD2. The V gene's germline CDR1 is SGHTA and CDR2 FQGTGA. J gave up 2 bases and V 5 bases, and 14 bases lay outside the gene matches. The length of the CDR3 is 17 residues. The CDR3 loop is CASSLGPAGGSPYEQYF. Written as DNA, the CDR3 is TGTGCCAGCAGCCTGGGGCCCGCGGGAGGCTCCCCCTACGAGCAGTACTTC.